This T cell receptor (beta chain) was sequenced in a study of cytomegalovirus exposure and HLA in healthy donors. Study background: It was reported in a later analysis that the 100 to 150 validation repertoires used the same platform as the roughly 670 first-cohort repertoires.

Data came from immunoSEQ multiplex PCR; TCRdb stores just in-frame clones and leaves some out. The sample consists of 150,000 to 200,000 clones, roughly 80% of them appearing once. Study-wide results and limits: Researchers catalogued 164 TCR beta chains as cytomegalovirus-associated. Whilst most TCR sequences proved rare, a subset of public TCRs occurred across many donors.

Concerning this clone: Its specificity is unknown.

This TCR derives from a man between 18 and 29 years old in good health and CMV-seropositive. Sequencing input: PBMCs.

Written as DNA, the CDR3 is TGTGCCAGCAGCTTATTGGTAGCGGCCAATGAGCAGTTCTTC. It translates to CASSLLVAANEQFF. The chain combines TRBV7-3 with TRBJ2-1, with D tentatively TRBD2 (6 bases). V shed 2 bases and J shed 6 bases, with 11 bases lying between them. The CDR3 contains 14 residues. CDR1 SGHTA and CDR2 FQGTGA come from the germline V gene.